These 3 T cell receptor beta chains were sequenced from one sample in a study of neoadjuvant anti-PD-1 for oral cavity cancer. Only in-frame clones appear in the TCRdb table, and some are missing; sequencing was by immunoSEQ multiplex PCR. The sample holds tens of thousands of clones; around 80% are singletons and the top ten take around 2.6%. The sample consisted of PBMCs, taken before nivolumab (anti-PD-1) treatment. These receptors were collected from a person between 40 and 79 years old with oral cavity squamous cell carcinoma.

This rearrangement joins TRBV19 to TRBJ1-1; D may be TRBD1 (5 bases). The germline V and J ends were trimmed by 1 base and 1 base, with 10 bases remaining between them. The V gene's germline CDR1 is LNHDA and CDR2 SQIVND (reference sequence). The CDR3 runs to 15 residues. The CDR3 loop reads CASSIGQQRNTEAFF. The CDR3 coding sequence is TGTGCCAGTAGTATAGGACAGCAGAGGAACACTGAAGCTTTCTTT.

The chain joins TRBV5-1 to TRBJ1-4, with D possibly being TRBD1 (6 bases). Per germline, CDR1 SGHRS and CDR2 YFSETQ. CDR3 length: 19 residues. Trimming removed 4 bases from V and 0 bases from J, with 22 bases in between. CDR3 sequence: CASSRTRSGQSATNEKLFF. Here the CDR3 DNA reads TGCGCCAGCAGCCGGACCCGGTCGGGACAATCGGCAACTAATGAAAAACTGTTTTTT. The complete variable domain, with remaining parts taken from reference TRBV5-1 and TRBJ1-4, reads KAGVTQTPRYLIKTRGQQVTLSCSPISGHRSVSWYQQTPGQGLQFLFEYFSETQRNKGNFPGRFSGRQFSNSRSEMNVSTLELGDSALYLCASSRTRSGQSATNEKLFFGSGTQLSVL.

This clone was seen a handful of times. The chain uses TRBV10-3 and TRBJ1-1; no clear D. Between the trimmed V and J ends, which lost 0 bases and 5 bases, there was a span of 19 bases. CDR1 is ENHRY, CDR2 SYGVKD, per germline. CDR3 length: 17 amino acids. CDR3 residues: CAISESSGVRELTEAFF. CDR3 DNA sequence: TGTGCCATCAGTGAGTCTAGTGGGGTAAGGGAGTTAACTGAAGCTTTCTTT.